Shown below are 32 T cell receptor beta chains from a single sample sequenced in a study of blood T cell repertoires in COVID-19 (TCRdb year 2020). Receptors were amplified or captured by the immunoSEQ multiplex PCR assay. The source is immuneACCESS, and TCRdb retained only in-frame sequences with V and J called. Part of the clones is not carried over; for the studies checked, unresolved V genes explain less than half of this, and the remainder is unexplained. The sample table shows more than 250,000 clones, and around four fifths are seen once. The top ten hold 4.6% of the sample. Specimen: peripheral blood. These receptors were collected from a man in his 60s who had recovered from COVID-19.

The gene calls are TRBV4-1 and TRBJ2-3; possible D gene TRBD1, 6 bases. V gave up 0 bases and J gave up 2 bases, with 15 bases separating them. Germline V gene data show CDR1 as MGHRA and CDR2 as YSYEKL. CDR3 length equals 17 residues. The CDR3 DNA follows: TGCGCCAGCAGCCAAGATCCAGGGGCAGTACCCACAGATACGCAGTATTTT. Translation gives CASSQDPGAVPTDTQYF.

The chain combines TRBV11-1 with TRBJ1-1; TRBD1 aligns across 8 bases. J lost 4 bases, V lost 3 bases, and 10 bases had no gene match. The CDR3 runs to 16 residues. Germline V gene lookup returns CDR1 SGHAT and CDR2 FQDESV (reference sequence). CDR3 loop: CASSLSGGVRSTEAFF. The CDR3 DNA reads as TGTGCCAGCAGCTTGTCAGGGGGCGTACGGTCCACTGAAGCTTTCTTT.

The CDR3 DNA reads TGTGCCAGCAGTGACCTTAGCGGGAGGAGCAATGAGCAGTTCTTC. Its protein is CASSDLSGRSNEQFF. V gene TRBV2 combines with J gene TRBJ2-1; 10 bases map to TRBD2. With 3 bases clipped from V and 6 bases from J, the junction kept 5 bases outside the gene matches. Germline V gene lookup returns CDR1 SNHLY and CDR2 FYNNEI. CDR3 length: 15 residues.

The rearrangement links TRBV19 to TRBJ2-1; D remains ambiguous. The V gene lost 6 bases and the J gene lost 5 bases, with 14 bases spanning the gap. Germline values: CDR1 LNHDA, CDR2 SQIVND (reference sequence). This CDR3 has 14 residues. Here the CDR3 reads CASRSGHLNNEQFF. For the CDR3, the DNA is TGTGCCAGTAGGTCTGGCCATTTAAACAATGAGCAGTTCTTC. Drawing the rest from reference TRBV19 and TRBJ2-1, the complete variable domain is DGGITQSPKYLFRKEGQNVTLSCEQNLNHDAMYWYRQDPGQGLRLIYYSQIVNDFQKGDIAEGYSVSREKKESFPLTVTSAQKNPTAFYLCASRSGHLNNEQFFGPGTRLTVL.

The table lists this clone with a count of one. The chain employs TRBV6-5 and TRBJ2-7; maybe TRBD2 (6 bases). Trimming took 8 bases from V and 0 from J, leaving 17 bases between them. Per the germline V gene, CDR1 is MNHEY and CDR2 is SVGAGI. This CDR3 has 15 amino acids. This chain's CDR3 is CASAPVGGSSYEQYF. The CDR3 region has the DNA TGTGCCAGCGCCCCAGTTGGAGGGAGCTCCTACGAGCAGTACTTC.

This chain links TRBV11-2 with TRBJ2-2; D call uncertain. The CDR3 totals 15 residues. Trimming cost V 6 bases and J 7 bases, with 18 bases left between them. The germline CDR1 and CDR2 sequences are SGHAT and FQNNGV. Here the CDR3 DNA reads TGTGCCAGCAGTTTTAGGCGGCTATTAGGCGGGGAGCTGTTTTTT. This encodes CASSFRRLLGGELFF.

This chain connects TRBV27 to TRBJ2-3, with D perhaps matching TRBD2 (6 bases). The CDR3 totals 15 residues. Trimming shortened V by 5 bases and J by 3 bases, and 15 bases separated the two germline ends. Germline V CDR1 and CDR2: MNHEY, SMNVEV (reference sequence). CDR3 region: CASSPDPRGTDTQYF. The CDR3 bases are TGTGCCAGCAGTCCCGACCCGCGGGGTACAGATACGCAGTATTTT.

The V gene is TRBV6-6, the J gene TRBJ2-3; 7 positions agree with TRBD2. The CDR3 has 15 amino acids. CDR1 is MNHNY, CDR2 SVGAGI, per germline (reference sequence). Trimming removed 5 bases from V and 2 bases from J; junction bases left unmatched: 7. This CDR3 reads CASSNHAGVTDTQYF. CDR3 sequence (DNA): TGTGCCAGCAGTAACCACGCGGGGGTCACAGATACGCAGTATTTT.

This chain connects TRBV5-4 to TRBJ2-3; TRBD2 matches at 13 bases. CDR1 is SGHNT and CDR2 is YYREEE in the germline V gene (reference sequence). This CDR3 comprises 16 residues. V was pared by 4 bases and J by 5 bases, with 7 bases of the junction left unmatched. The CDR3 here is CASSPGLAGVGDTQYF. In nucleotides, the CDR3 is TGTGCCAGCAGCCCAGGACTAGCGGGAGTTGGAGATACGCAGTATTTT.

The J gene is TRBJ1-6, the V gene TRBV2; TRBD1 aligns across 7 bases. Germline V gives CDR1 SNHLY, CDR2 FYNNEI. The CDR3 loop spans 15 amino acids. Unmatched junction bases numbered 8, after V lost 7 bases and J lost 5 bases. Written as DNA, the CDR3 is TGTGCCAGCAACAGACTAACAGGGGATAATTCACCCCTCCACTTT. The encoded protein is CASNRLTGDNSPLHF.

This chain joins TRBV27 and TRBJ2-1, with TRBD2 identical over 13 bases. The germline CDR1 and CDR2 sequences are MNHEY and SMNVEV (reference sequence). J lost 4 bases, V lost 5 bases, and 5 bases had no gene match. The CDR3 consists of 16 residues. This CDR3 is CASSATSGGVYNEQFF. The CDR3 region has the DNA TGTGCCAGCAGTGCAACTAGCGGGGGGGTGTACAATGAGCAGTTCTTC.

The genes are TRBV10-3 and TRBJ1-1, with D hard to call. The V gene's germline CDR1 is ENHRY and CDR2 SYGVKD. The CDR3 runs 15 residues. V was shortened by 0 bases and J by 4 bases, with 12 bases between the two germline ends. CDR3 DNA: TGTGCCATCAGTGAGTCGGAGGCTAGTGTCACTGAAGCTTTCTTT. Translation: CAISESEASVTEAFF.

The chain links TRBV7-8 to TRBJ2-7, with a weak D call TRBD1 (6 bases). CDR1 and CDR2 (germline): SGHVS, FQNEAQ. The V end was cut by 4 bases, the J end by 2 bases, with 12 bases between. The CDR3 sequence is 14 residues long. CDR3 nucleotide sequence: TGTGCCAGCAGCTCCCAACAGGGAGCCTACGAGCAGTACTTC. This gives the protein CASSSQQGAYEQYF.

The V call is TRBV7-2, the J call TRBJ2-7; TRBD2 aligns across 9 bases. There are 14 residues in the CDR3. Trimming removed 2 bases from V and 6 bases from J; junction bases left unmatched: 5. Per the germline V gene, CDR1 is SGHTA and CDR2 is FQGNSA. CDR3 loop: CASSLLAGYGEQYF. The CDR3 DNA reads TGTGCCAGCAGCTTACTAGCGGGGTATGGCGAGCAGTACTTC.

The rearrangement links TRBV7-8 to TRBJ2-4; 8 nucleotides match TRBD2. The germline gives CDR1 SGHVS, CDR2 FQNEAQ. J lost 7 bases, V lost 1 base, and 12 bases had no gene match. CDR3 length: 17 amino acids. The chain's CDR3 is CASSLGFAGGPGNIQYF. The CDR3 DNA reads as TGTGCCAGCAGCTTAGGGTTCGCGGGGGGACCGGGCAACATTCAGTACTTC. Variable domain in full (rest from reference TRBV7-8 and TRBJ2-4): GAGVSQSPRYKVAKRGQDVALRCDPISGHVSLFWYQQALGQGPEFLTYFQNEAQLDKSGLPSDRFFAERPEGSVSTLKIQRTQQEDSAVYLCASSLGFAGGPGNIQYFGAGTRLSVL.

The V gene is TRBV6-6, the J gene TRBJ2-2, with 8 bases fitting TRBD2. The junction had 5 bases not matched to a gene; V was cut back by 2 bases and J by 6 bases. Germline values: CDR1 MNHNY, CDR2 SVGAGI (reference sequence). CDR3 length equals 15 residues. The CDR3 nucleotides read TGTGCCAGCAGTTACGTAGCGGGGTCGGCCGGGGAGCTGTTTTTT. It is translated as CASSYVAGSAGELFF.

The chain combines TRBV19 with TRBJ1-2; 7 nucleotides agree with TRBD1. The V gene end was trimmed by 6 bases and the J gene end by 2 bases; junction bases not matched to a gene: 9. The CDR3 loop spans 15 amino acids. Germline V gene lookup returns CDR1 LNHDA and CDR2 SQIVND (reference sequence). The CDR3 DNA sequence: TGTGCCAGTAGATTACTGGGACAGTCCAACTATGGCTACACCTTC. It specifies CASRLLGQSNYGYTF.

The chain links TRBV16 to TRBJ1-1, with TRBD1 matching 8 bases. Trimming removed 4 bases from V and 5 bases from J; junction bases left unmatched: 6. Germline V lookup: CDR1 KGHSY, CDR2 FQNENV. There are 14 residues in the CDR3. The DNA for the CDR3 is TGTGCCAGCAGCCTAGACAGGGGAGGGACTGAAGCTTTCTTT. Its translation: CASSLDRGGTEAFF.

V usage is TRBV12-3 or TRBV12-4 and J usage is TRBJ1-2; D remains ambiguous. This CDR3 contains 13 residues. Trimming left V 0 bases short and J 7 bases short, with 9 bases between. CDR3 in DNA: TGTGCCAGCAGTTTAGCAAGCCATTCTGGCTACACCTTC. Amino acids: CASSLASHSGYTF.

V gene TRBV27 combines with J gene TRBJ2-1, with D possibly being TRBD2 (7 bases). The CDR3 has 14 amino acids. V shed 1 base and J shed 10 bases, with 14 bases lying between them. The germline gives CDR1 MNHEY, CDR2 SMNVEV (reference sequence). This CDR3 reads CASSLWGGPQEQFF. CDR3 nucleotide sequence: TGTGCCAGCAGTTTATGGGGGGGGCCGCAGGAGCAGTTCTTC.

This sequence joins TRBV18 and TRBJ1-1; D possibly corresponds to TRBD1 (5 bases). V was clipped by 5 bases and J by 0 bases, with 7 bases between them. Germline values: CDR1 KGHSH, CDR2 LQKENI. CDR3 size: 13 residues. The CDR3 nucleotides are TGTGCCAGCTCAGACAGCCTGAACACTGAAGCTTTCTTT. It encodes CASSDSLNTEAFF.

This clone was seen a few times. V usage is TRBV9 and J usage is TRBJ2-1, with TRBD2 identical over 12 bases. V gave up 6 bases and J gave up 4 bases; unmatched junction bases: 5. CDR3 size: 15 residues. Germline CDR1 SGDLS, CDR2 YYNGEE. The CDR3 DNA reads TGTGCCAGCACCCGGACTAGCGGGGAATACAATGAGCAGTTCTTC. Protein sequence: CASTRTSGEYNEQFF.

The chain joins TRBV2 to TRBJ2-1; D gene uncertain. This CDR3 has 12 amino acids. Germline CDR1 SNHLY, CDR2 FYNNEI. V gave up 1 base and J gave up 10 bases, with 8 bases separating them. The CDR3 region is CASSEVPREQFF. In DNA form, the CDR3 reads TGTGCCAGCAGTGAAGTCCCGAGGGAGCAGTTCTTC.

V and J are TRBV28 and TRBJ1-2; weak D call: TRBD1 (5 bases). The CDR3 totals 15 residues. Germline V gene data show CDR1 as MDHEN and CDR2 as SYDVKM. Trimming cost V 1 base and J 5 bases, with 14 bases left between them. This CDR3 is CASSLFADKGYGYTF. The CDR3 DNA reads TGTGCCAGCAGTTTATTTGCGGACAAGGGATATGGCTACACCTTC.

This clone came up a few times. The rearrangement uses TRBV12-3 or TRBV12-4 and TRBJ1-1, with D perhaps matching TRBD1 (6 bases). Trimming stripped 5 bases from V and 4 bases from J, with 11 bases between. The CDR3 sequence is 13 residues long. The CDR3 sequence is CASSNQGFTEAFF. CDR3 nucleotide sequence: TGTGCCAGCAGTAATCAGGGGTTCACTGAAGCTTTCTTT.

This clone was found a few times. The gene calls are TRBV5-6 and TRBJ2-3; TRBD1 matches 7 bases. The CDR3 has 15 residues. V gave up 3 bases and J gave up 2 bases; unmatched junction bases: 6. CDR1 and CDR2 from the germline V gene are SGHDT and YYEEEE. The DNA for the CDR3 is TGTGCCAGCAGCTGGGCCGGGACAGCCACAGATACGCAGTATTTT. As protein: CASSWAGTATDTQYF.

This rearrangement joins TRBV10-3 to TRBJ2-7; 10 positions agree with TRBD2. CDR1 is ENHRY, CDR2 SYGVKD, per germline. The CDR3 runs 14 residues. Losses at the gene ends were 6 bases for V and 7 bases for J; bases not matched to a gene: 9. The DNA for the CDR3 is TGTGCCATCAGCCGGACTAGCGGAGCTGGAGAGCAGTACTTC. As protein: CAISRTSGAGEQYF.

The CDR3 region is CASSPEEGANNEQFF. Here the CDR3 DNA reads TGTGCCAGCAGCCCCGAGGAGGGGGCGAACAATGAGCAGTTCTTC. The V and J genes are TRBV7-3 and TRBJ2-1; a weak D match, TRBD1 (7 bases). V was pared by 5 bases and J by 5 bases, with 16 bases between. Germline loops: CDR1 SGHTA, CDR2 FQGTGA. The CDR3 runs to 15 residues.

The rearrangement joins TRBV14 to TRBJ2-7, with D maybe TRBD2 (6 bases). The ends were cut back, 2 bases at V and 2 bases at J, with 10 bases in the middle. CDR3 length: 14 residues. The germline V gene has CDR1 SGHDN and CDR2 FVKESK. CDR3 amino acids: CASSQHGGAYEQYF. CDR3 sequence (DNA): TGTGCCAGCAGCCAACACGGGGGAGCCTACGAGCAGTACTTC.

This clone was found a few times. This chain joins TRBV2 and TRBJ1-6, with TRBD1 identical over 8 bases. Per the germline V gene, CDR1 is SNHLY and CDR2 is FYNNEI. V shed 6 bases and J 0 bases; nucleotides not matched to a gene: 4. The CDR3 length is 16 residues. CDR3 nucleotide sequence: TGTGCCAGCAGAAGACAGGGGAGCTCCTATAATTCACCCCTCCACTTT. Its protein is CASRRQGSSYNSPLHF. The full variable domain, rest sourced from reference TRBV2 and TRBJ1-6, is EPEVTQTPSHQVTQMGQEVILRCVPISNHLYFYWYRQILGQKVEFLVSFYNNEISEKSEIFDDQFSVERPDGSNFTLKIRSTKLEDSAMYFCASRRQGSSYNSPLHFGNGTRLTVT.

In DNA, the CDR3 is TGTGCCAGCAGTGATCGACTAGCGGGGGGTTCCTACAATGAGCAGTTCTTC. Translation gives CASSDRLAGGSYNEQFF. V gene TRBV6-1 combines with J gene TRBJ2-1, with TRBD2 identical over 13 bases. The V and J ends lost 3 bases and 1 base, in that order; junction bases with no gene match: 3. Germline V CDR1 and CDR2: MNHNS, SASEGT. The length of the CDR3 is 17 residues.

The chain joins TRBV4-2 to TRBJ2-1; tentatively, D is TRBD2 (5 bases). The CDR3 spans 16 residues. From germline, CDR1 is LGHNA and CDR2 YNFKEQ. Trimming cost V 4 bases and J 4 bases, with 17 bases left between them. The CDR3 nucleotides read TGTGCCAGCAGCCTAGAAGGGAATAGCGCGTACAATGAGCAGTTCTTC. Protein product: CASSLEGNSAYNEQFF.